This T cell receptor beta chain was identified in a study of regulatory T cells in long-lasting Graves disease. General study findings and limits: Shared public clonotypes totalled around 2,900 in persistent patients, compared with roughly 970 in new patients.

Noted time point: persistent/refractory GD, antithyroid drugs over 5 years with positive TRAb. PBMC RNA was the source of the TCR library. Patients were enrolled at an endocrinology department in Xi'an, China. EDTA tubes were used for drawing around 8.8 milliliters of peripheral blood. This clonotype showed up many times. Its specificity is not known. In building TCR beta libraries, iRepertoire HTBI primers were used together with Arm-PCR of CDR3 regions. As processed by the authors: Among the samples, under 70 TRBV and 14 to 15 TRBJ segments were identified. MiXCR was run by TCRdb on the multiplex PCR reads, yielding one entry per CDR3 protein. These V and J calls rely on TCRdb rather than the paper's analysis. The top ten clones hold approximately 27% of a sample with roughly 360,000 distinct CDR3 sequences, approximately 23% of them seen once. The CDR3 contains 16 residues. V was pared by 5 bases and J by 5 bases, with 21 bases between. Per the germline V gene, CDR1 is MNHEY and CDR2 is SMNVEV (reference sequence).

The chain employs TRBV27 and TRBJ2-5, with D perhaps being TRBD1 or TRBD2 (5 bases each). Here the sequenced sample was peripheral blood mononuclear cells (PBMCs), taken when the disease was refractory, from a patient treated with antithyroid drugs. The clonotype was recovered from a woman between 35 and 50 years old with Graves disease. CDR3 loop: CASSPPGRPRRETQYF. The CDR3 nucleotides read TGTGCCAGCAGTCCACCGGGACGTCCTAGGAGGGAGACCCAGTACTTC.